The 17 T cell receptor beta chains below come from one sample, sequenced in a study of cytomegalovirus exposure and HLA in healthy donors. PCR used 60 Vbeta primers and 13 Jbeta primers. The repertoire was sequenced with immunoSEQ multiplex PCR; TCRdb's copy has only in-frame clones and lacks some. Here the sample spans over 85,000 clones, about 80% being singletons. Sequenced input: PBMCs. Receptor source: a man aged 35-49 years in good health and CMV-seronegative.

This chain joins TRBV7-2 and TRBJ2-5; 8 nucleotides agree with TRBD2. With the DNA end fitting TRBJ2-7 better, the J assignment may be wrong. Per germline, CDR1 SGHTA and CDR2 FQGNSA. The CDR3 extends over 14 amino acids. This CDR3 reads CASSLPGGGYEQYF. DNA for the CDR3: TGTGCCAGCAGCTTACCCGGGGGGGGCTACGAGCAGTACTTC.

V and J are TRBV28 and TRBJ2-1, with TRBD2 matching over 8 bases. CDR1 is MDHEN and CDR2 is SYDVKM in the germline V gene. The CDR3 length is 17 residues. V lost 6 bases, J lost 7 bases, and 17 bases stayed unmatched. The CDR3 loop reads CASSRGSSGRAGNEQFF. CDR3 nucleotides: TGTGCCAGCAGCCGGGGGTCCTCCGGGAGGGCAGGGAATGAGCAGTTCTTC.

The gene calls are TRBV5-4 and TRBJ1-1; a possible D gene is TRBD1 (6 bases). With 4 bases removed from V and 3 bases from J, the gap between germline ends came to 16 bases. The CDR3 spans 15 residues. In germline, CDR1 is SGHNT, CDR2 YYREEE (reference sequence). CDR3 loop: CASSRHRDEDTEAFF. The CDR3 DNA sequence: TGTGCCAGCAGCCGGCACAGGGACGAGGACACTGAAGCTTTCTTT.

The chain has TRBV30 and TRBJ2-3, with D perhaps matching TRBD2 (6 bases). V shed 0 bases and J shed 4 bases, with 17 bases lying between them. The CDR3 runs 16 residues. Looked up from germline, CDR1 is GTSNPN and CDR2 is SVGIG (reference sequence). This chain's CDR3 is CAWSVPHGGDADTQYF. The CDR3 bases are TGTGCCTGGAGTGTACCCCACGGGGGTGACGCAGATACGCAGTATTTT.

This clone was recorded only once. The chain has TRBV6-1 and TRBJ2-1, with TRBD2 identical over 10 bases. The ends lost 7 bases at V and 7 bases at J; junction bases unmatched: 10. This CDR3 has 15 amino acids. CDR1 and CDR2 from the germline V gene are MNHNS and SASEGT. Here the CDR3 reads CASTNLAGEANEQFF. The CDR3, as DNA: TGTGCCAGCACAAACCTAGCGGGGGAAGCGAATGAGCAGTTCTTC.

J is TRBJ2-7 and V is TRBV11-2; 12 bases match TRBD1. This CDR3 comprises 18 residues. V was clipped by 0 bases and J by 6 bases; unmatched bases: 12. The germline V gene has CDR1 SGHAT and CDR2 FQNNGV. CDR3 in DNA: TGTGCCAGCAGCTTAGATCTCGGGACAGGGGGCCTACTGGGCGAGCAGTACTTC. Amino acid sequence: CASSLDLGTGGLLGEQYF.

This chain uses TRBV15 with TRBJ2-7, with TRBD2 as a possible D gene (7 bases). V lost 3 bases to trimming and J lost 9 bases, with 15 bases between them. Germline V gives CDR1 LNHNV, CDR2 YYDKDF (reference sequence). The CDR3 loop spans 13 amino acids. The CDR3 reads CATSSARGAGQYF. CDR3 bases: TGTGCCACCAGCAGCGCCCGGGGGGCCGGGCAGTACTTC.

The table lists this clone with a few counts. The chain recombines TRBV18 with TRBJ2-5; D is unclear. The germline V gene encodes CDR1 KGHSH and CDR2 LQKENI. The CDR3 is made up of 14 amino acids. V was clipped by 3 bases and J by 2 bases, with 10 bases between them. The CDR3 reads CASSPKLYQETQYF. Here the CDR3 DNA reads TGTGCCAGCTCACCTAAGCTCTATCAAGAGACCCAGTACTTC.

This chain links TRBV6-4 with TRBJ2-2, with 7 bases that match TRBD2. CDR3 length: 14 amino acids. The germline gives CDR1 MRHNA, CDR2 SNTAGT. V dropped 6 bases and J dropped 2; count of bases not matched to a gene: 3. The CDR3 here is CASRTSLNTGELFF. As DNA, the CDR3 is TGTGCCAGCAGGACTAGCTTAAACACCGGGGAGCTGTTTTTT.

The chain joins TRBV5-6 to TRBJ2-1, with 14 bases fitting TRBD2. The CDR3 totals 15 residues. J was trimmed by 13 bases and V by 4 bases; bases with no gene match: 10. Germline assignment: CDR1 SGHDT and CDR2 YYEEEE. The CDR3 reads CASSPGTSGSFFQFF. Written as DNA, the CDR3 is TGTGCCAGCAGCCCCGGGACTAGCGGGAGTTTTTTTCAGTTCTTC.

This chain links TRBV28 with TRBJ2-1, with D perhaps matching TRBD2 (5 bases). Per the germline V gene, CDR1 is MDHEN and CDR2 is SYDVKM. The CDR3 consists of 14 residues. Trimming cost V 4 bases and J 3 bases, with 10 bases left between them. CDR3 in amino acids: CASSYRGGYNEQFF. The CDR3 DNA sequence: TGTGCCAGCAGTTACCGAGGAGGCTACAATGAGCAGTTCTTC.

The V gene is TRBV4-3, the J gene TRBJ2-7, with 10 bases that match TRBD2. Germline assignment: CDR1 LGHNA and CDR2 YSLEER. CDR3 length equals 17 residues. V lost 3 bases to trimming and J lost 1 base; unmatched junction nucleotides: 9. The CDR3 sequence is CASSHSLAGARSYEQYF. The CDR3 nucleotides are TGCGCCAGCAGCCACAGTCTAGCGGGGGCCCGATCCTACGAGCAGTACTTC.

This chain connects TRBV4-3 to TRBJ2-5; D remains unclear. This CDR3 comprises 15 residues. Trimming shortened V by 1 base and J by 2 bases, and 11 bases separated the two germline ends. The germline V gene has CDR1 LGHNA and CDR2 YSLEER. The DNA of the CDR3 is TGCGCCAGCAGCCAAGGACTGGCCCCACAAGAGACCCAGTACTTC. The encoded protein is CASSQGLAPQETQYF.

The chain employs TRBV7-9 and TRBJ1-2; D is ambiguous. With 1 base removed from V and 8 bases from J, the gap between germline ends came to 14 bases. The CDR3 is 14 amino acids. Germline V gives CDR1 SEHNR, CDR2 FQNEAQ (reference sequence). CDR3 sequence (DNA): TGTGCCAGCAGCTTAGATGGCCGCCGGGAGGGCTACACCTTC. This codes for CASSLDGRREGYTF.

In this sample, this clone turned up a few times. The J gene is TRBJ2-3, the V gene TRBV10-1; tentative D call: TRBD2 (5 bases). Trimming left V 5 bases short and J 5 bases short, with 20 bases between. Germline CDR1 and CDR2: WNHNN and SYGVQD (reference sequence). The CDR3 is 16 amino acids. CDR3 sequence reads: CASSSGGIPKGDTQYF. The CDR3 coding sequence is TGCGCCAGCAGTAGCGGTGGAATACCAAAGGGAGATACGCAGTATTTT.

The CDR3 is CASSQGIGQSRLKGNQPQHF. The CDR3 DNA reads TGCGCCAGCAGTCAAGGGATCGGACAGTCGAGGTTAAAAGGCAATCAGCCCCAGCATTTT. V is TRBV23-1 and J is TRBJ1-5; TRBD1 might be the D (6 bases). TRBV23-1 is filed as an ORF, its function uncertain. The CDR3 length is 20 residues. Trimming took 2 bases from V and 2 from J, leaving 25 bases between them.

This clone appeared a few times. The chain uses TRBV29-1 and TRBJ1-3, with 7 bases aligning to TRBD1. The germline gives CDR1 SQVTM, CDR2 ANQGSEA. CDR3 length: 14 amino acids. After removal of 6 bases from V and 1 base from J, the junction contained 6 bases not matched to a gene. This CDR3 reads CSVGPGGSGNTIYF. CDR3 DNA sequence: TGCAGCGTGGGCCCAGGGGGTTCTGGAAACACCATATATTTT. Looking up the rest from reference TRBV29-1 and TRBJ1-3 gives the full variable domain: SAVISQKPSRDICQRGTSLTIQCQVDSQVTMMFWYRQQPGQSLTLIATANQGSEATYESGFVIDKFPISRPNLTFSTLTVSNMSPEDSSIYLCSVGPGGSGNTIYFGEGSWLTVV.